The 17 T cell receptor beta chains given below trace back to one sample, sequenced in a study of T cell changes during pregnancy in multiple sclerosis. The table came from immunoSEQ multiplex PCR; TCRdb's copy has only in-frame clones and leaves some out. The table shows roughly 93,000 clones, with 75% to 95% occurring only once. The sequencing used peripheral blood, collected in the first trimester of pregnancy. The receptors stem from a female donor in good health, enrolled as a control in a pregnancy study.

This clone was picked up a small number of times. This chain connects TRBV19 to TRBJ1-5; TRBD1 matches at 7 bases. The CDR3 covers 14 residues. J lost 4 bases, V lost 5 bases, and 5 bases had no gene match. The germline V gene encodes CDR1 LNHDA and CDR2 SQIVND (reference sequence). The CDR3 nucleotides read TGTGCCAGTAGTGTCCGGGACAGAAATCAGCCCCAGCATTTT. The encoded protein is CASSVRDRNQPQHF.

The CDR3 DNA is TGTGCCAGCAGCTTAACTGGGACAGGGTTATATGGCTACACCTTC. The encoded protein is CASSLTGTGLYGYTF. The genes are TRBV7-3 and TRBJ1-2; TRBD1 aligns across 9 bases. CDR1 and CDR2 from the germline V gene are SGHTA and FQGTGA. This CDR3 comprises 15 residues. V lost 0 bases to trimming and J lost 5 bases; unmatched junction nucleotides: 4.

The rearrangement uses TRBV10-3 and TRBJ1-2, with 7 bases that match TRBD1. Germline V CDR1 and CDR2: ENHRY, SYGVKD. Trimming at V came to 4 bases and at J to 4 bases, leaving 3 bases not matched to a gene. The CDR3 has 13 residues. CDR3 sequence (DNA): TGTGCCATCAGTGTCGAGGGGGCCTATGGCTACACCTTC. This translates into CAISVEGAYGYTF.

This clone has only one observation. This chain connects TRBV9 to TRBJ2-7, with D tentatively TRBD2 (5 bases). Germline CDR1 reads SGDLS; CDR2 reads YYNGEE. V was cut by 2 bases and J by 3 bases, with 12 bases left in between. The CDR3 has 14 amino acids. The DNA for the CDR3 is TGTGCCAGCAGCGTTACAACTGGGAGCTACGAGCAGTACTTC. This translates into CASSVTTGSYEQYF.

The chain couples TRBV27 to TRBJ1-1, with unresolved D. CDR1 and CDR2 from the germline V gene are MNHEY and SMNVEV (reference sequence). This CDR3 spans 14 amino acids. Trimming removed 5 bases from V and 0 bases from J, with 10 bases in between. The CDR3 region has the DNA TGTGCCAGCAGTGTTAGCGGACTGAACACTGAAGCTTTCTTT. Its translation: CASSVSGLNTEAFF.

The V call is TRBV30, the J call TRBJ1-2, with D possibly TRBD1 on 5 matching bases. CDR3 length: 15 residues. The germline CDR1 and CDR2 sequences are GTSNPN and SVGIG (reference sequence). V lost 0 bases and J 4 bases, leaving 15 bases between the germline ends. The CDR3 DNA reads as TGTGCCTGGAGTGTACCAGGGTCTGGTCGCTATGGCTACACCTTC. It yields the protein CAWSVPGSGRYGYTF.

This chain uses TRBV18 with TRBJ2-2; 9 nucleotides match TRBD1. Per the germline V gene, CDR1 is KGHSH and CDR2 is LQKENI. With V trimmed by 3 bases and J by 3 bases, 5 bases remained unmatched. The CDR3 sequence is 16 residues long. CDR3: CASSPRTGADTGELFF. DNA of the CDR3: TGTGCCAGCTCACCCCGGACAGGGGCTGACACCGGGGAGCTGTTTTTT.

The chain joins TRBV30 to TRBJ1-1; possibly TRBD1 for D (6 bases). Trimming stripped 2 bases from V and 5 bases from J, with 9 bases between. Germline V lookup: CDR1 GTSNPN, CDR2 SVGIG (reference sequence). This CDR3 has 12 residues. The DNA for the CDR3 is TGTGCCTGGAGTTCAGGGGAGACTGAAGCTTTCTTT. Its protein is CAWSSGETEAFF.

The chain links TRBV6-5 to TRBJ1-4; D is ambiguous. Trimming stripped 0 bases from V and 10 bases from J, with 9 bases between. The CDR3 is 13 residues long. Germline V gene data show CDR1 as MNHEY and CDR2 as SVGAGI. The CDR3 bases are TGTGCCAGCAGTTACTCCCCCTCCGGAAAACTGTTTTTT. Protein product: CASSYSPSGKLFF.

The chain links TRBV5-4 to TRBJ2-5; the D is unclear. Trimming took 2 bases from V and 4 from J, leaving 12 bases between them. This CDR3 has 14 residues. CDR1 and CDR2 (germline): SGHNT, YYREEE (reference sequence). The CDR3, as DNA: TGTGCCAGCAGCTTCCTCAGTGCAGGAGAGACCCAGTACTTC. It encodes CASSFLSAGETQYF.

This chain joins TRBV5-1 and TRBJ1-6; no firm D call. Trimming stripped 2 bases from V and 0 bases from J, with 9 bases between. The CDR3 is 16 residues long. From germline, CDR1 is SGHRS and CDR2 YFSETQ. CDR3 region: CASSFSRDSYNSPLHF. CDR3 DNA sequence: TGCGCCAGCAGCTTCTCCCGGGACTCCTATAATTCACCCCTCCACTTT.

This clone appeared a single time. The chain carries TRBV2 and TRBJ2-7; 9 bases are shared with TRBD1. The CDR3 length is 14 residues. Per germline, CDR1 SNHLY and CDR2 FYNNEI. The J segment lost 7 bases and the V segment lost 6 bases, leaving 10 bases of the junction unmatched. In DNA form, the CDR3 reads TGTGCCAGCAGACAACAGGGGGCAAATGGGGAGCAGTACTTC. It translates to CASRQQGANGEQYF. Variable domain in full (rest from reference TRBV2 and TRBJ2-7): EPEVTQTPSHQVTQMGQEVILRCVPISNHLYFYWYRQILGQKVEFLVSFYNNEISEKSEIFDDQFSVERPDGSNFTLKIRSTKLEDSAMYFCASRQQGANGEQYFGPGTRLTVT.

The V gene is TRBV18, the J gene TRBJ1-1, with D unresolved. Germline V gene data show CDR1 as KGHSH and CDR2 as LQKENI. Trimming took off 6 bases at V and 4 bases at J, with 12 bases between the two ends. The CDR3 runs 13 residues. CDR3 coding DNA: TGTGCCAGCTCCCCCGAGATGAGCACTGAAGCTTTCTTT. Translated: CASSPEMSTEAFF.

The rearrangement uses TRBV7-3 and TRBJ1-2, with no clear D. Trimming took off 5 bases at V and 1 base at J, with 17 bases between the two ends. This CDR3 has 16 residues. Germline-derived CDR1 and CDR2 are SGHTA and FQGTGA. The CDR3: CASSPLREWGNYGYTF. The CDR3 DNA sequence: TGTGCCAGCAGCCCGTTGAGGGAGTGGGGTAACTATGGCTACACCTTC.

Here the CDR3 DNA reads TGCGCCAGCAGCCAAGGCGGTCAGTCCTACGAGCAGTACTTC. Amino acid sequence: CASSQGGQSYEQYF. The rearrangement links TRBV4-3 to TRBJ2-7, with D unresolved. The CDR3 sequence is 14 residues long. Germline V gene data show CDR1 as LGHNA and CDR2 as YSLEER. V dropped 1 base and J dropped 1 base, with 8 bases sitting between them.

The J gene is TRBJ2-3, the V gene TRBV10-3; 10 bases are a match to TRBD2. This CDR3 is built from 13 residues. V lost 6 bases to trimming and J lost 4 bases; unmatched junction nucleotides: 1. Per the germline V gene, CDR1 is ENHRY and CDR2 is SYGVKD. The CDR3 loop is CAIRTSGPDTQYF. The CDR3 nucleotides are TGTGCCATCAGGACTAGCGGGCCAGATACGCAGTATTTT.

The CDR3 DNA sequence: TGTGCAAGTCGCTCCGTCCCCCTCCACTTT. Translation gives CASRSVPLHF. This sequence joins TRBV12-2 and TRBJ1-6. TRBV12-2 is shown as a pseudogene. The CDR3 is 10 amino acids.